This TCR beta chain derives from a study of response to subunit inactivated influenza vaccine. Using its own MiXCR run on the RT-PCR reads, TCRdb lists one record per CDR3 protein. This sample has some 640,000 distinct CDR3 sequences, with approximately 15% found just once. With 0 bases removed from V and 8 bases from J, the gap between germline ends came to 10 bases. The CDR3 is 13 residues long. CDR1 LGHNA and CDR2 YSLEER come from the germline V gene. This receptor was identified in a man between 45 and 60 years old who received an inactivated influenza vaccine. This chain connects TRBV4-3 to TRBJ1-2; D perhaps matches TRBD1 (6 bases). This specimen was PBMCs from blood, taken 14 days before vaccination. The CDR3 DNA follows: TGCGCCAGCAGCCAAGACCTAACAGGGGGCTACACCTTC. It codes for CASSQDLTGGYTF.